This TCR beta chain came from a study of blood T cell repertoires in COVID-19. Trimming left V 1 base short and J 10 bases short, with 11 bases between. CDR3 length: 14 residues. Germline V gene data show CDR1 as LNHDA and CDR2 as SQIVND (reference sequence). As originally analysed: Amplifying reference gene primers gave estimates of nucleated cell counts. The repertoire was sequenced with immunoSEQ multiplex PCR; TCRdb's copy has only in-frame clones and lacks some. That table supplies the V and J calls and clone size; D and trimming were determined from the DNA. The sample lists roughly 120,000 clones, 75% to 90% occurring once.

The chain joins TRBV19 to TRBJ1-6, with no clear D. The TCR sequence derives from a woman between 70 and 85 years old with acute or convalescent COVID-19. Sequencing used peripheral blood. CDR3 sequence reads: CASSIAGMRSPLHF. The CDR3, as DNA: TGTGCCAGTAGTATAGCCGGCATGCGGTCACCCCTCCACTTT.